These 31 T cell receptor beta chains came from one sample sequenced in a study of T-cell reconstitution after alpha-beta-depleted transplantation in children. Using unique molecular identifiers, the investigators prepared the TCRbeta library. TCRdb called the PCR reads again in MiXCR, with one record for every CDR3 protein. This sample carries approximately 520,000 distinct CDR3 sequences, approximately 32% of them seen once, and the ten largest clones take 2% to 2.5%. The material sequenced was PBMCs from the stem cell graft donor, taken from the stem cell graft. These TCRs come from a human donor who donated a stem cell graft to a child with aplastic anemia.

The V call is TRBV7-2, the J call TRBJ2-1; 9 bases align to TRBD2. Germline trimming cut 4 bases from V and 3 bases from J; bases unmatched to any gene: 10. Germline V gives CDR1 SGHTA, CDR2 FQGNSA. This CDR3 has 17 residues. The CDR3 protein is CASSSRPSSGVYNEQFF. Written as DNA, the CDR3 is TGTGCCAGCAGCTCCCGCCCTTCTAGCGGGGTCTACAATGAGCAGTTCTTC. Together with reference TRBV7-2 and TRBJ2-1, the CDR3 gives the full variable domain: GAGVSQSPSNKVTEKGKDVELRCDPISGHTALYWYRQSLGQGLEFLIYFQGNSAPDKSGLPSDRFSAERTGGSVSTLTIQRTQQEDSAVYLCASSSRPSSGVYNEQFFGPGTRLTVL.

The chain uses TRBV29-1 and TRBJ1-2, with TRBD1 identical over 9 bases. After removal of 7 bases from V and 8 bases from J, the junction contained 5 bases not matched to a gene. This CDR3 has 11 residues. Germline loops: CDR1 SQVTM, CDR2 ANQGSEA. The CDR3 nucleotides read TGCAGCGGAGGGACAGGGAGAGGCTACACCTTC. Translation: CSGGTGRGYTF.

This clonotype was seen a handful of times. V and J are TRBV7-9 and TRBJ1-1; the D is unclear. The CDR3 consists of 15 residues. V lost 0 bases and J 0 bases, leaving 8 bases between the germline ends. Germline values: CDR1 SEHNR, CDR2 FQNEAQ (reference sequence). The CDR3 sequence: CASSLASGVNTEAFF. The CDR3 coding sequence is TGTGCCAGCAGCTTAGCCTCAGGAGTGAACACTGAAGCTTTCTTT.

V usage is TRBV5-1 and J usage is TRBJ1-1; 7 bases match TRBD1. The CDR3 has 14 amino acids. J was trimmed by 4 bases and V by 4 bases; bases with no gene match: 7. The germline CDR1 and CDR2 sequences are SGHRS and YFSETQ. The CDR3 nucleotides are TGCGCCAGCAGCAATACAGGGGCCGGCACTGAAGCTTTCTTT. This sequence encodes CASSNTGAGTEAFF.

The chain combines TRBV12-5 with TRBJ2-1, with 11 bases matching TRBD1. V lost 1 base and J lost 4; bases outside the gene matches: 6. Germline V gene sequence: CDR1 LGHNT, CDR2 FRNRAP. This CDR3 is 17 amino acids long. CDR3 sequence reads: CASGLAGQGAMYNEQFF. The CDR3 DNA sequence: TGTGCTAGTGGTTTGGCCGGACAGGGGGCCATGTACAATGAGCAGTTCTTC.

The J gene is TRBJ1-4, the V gene TRBV5-1; a weak D match, TRBD1 (5 bases). Germline V gene data show CDR1 as SGHRS and CDR2 as YFSETQ. Trimming took 4 bases from V and 0 from J, leaving 10 bases between them. The CDR3 length is 15 residues. The CDR3 bases are TGCGCCAGCAGCCGCGGGACGACAACTAATGAAAAACTGTTTTTT. Its protein product is CASSRGTTTNEKLFF. The full variable domain, rest sourced from reference TRBV5-1 and TRBJ1-4, is KAGVTQTPRYLIKTRGQQVTLSCSPISGHRSVSWYQQTPGQGLQFLFEYFSETQRNKGNFPGRFSGRQFSNSRSEMNVSTLELGDSALYLCASSRGTTTNEKLFFGSGTQLSVL.

V gene TRBV12-3 or TRBV12-4 combines with J gene TRBJ2-1; tentative D call: TRBD1 (6 bases). The CDR3 runs 12 residues. With 8 bases removed from V and 5 bases from J, the gap between germline ends came to 10 bases. CDR3 sequence (DNA): TGTGCCAGCGCCGGGACAAACAATGAGCAGTTCTTC. This codes for CASAGTNNEQFF.

This clonotype was detected only once. V usage is TRBV12-3 or TRBV12-4 and J usage is TRBJ2-1; TRBD1 matches 9 bases. CDR3 length: 13 residues. V was pared by 6 bases and J by 7 bases, with 4 bases of the junction left unmatched. Written as DNA, the CDR3 is TGTGCCAGCAGGTCCGGGACAGGGAATGAGCAGTTCTTC. It translates to CASRSGTGNEQFF.

The chain employs TRBV6-5 and TRBJ2-7; 14 bases match TRBD2. The length of the CDR3 is 15 residues. V lost 4 bases and J lost 5; bases outside the gene matches: 4. The germline gives CDR1 MNHEY, CDR2 SVGAGI. The CDR3 protein is CASSSTSGREHEQYF. As DNA, the CDR3 is TGTGCCAGCAGTTCGACTAGCGGGAGGGAGCACGAGCAGTACTTC.

V and J are TRBV7-2 and TRBJ2-7; 8 nucleotides align to TRBD1. Trimming at V came to 1 base and at J to 4 bases, leaving 6 bases not matched to a gene. The CDR3 spans 15 residues. Germline-derived CDR1 and CDR2 are SGHTA and FQGNSA. The CDR3 here is CASSLGARGPYEQYF. The DNA for the CDR3 is TGTGCCAGCAGCTTAGGGGCCAGGGGGCCTTACGAGCAGTACTTC.

In this sample, this clonotype turned up a few times. The chain couples TRBV27 to TRBJ1-1, with D hard to call. V was shortened by 8 bases and J by 0 bases, with 16 bases between the two germline ends. The CDR3 loop spans 15 amino acids. Germline assignment: CDR1 MNHEY and CDR2 SMNVEV (reference sequence). The CDR3 is CASAFFGVMNTEAFF. The CDR3 DNA follows: TGTGCCAGCGCCTTTTTCGGGGTGATGAACACTGAAGCTTTCTTT.

J is TRBJ2-7 and V is TRBV6-2 or TRBV6-3, with TRBD2 identical over 10 bases. Germline trimming cut 4 bases from V and 3 bases from J; bases unmatched to any gene: 6. The germline V gene has CDR1 MNHEY and CDR2 SVGEGT. CDR3 length: 15 residues. The CDR3 region is CASSFPAGGNYEQYF. The DNA of the CDR3 is TGTGCCAGCAGTTTCCCAGCGGGAGGGAACTACGAGCAGTACTTC.

This sequence joins TRBV10-3 and TRBJ1-5; a possible D gene is TRBD1 (5 bases). This CDR3 is 14 amino acids long. V was clipped by 6 bases and J by 2 bases, with 11 bases between them. CDR1 and CDR2 from the germline V gene are ENHRY and SYGVKD. The CDR3 nucleotides read TGTGCCATCAGAGGGGCGGATGGCAATCAGCCCCAGCATTTT. It translates to CAIRGADGNQPQHF.

CDR3 DNA: TGTGCCAGCAGCCTTCGGACTAGCGGGATAGGGGATACGCAGTATTTT. Protein product: CASSLRTSGIGDTQYF. V and J are TRBV13 and TRBJ2-3, with 12 bases fitting TRBD2. This CDR3 contains 16 residues. After removal of 5 bases from V and 6 bases from J, the junction contained 9 bases not matched to a gene. Germline V gives CDR1 PRHDT, CDR2 FYEKMQ (reference sequence). The variable domain in full, with the rest retrieved from reference TRBV13 and TRBJ2-3, is AAGVIQSPRHLIKEKRETATLKCYPIPRHDTVYWYQQGPGQDPQFLISFYEKMQSDKGSIPDRFSAQQFSDYHSELNMSSLELGDSALYFCASSLRTSGIGDTQYFGPGTRLTVL.

The chain uses TRBV11-2 and TRBJ1-1; the D is unclear. The V end was cut by 1 base, the J end by 4 bases, with 4 bases between. Germline V gene data show CDR1 as SGHAT and CDR2 as FQNNGV. This CDR3 spans 12 amino acids. The CDR3 DNA reads TGTGCCAGCAGCTTAGCTGGCACTGAAGCTTTCTTT. This translates into CASSLAGTEAFF.

J is TRBJ2-2 and V is TRBV15; 9 bases agree with TRBD2. The CDR3 extends over 15 amino acids. Germline V gene sequence: CDR1 LNHNV, CDR2 YYDKDF (reference sequence). The V segment lost 7 bases and the J segment 5 bases; nucleotides outside the gene matches: 8. CDR3 sequence: CATTTGTSRTGELFF. The CDR3 nucleotides read TGTGCCACCACGACGGGGACTAGCAGGACCGGGGAGCTGTTTTTT.

The sample holds a few counts of this clonotype. The chain couples TRBV27 to TRBJ2-1, with 7 bases fitting TRBD1. V lost 5 bases, J lost 2 bases, and 3 bases stayed unmatched. This CDR3 region has 14 residues. CDR1 and CDR2 from the germline V gene are MNHEY and SMNVEV (reference sequence). CDR3 DNA sequence: TGTGCCAGCAGTACCGGGACAGCCTACAATGAGCAGTTCTTC. The encoded protein is CASSTGTAYNEQFF.

The chain links TRBV18 to TRBJ2-1; TRBD2 is a possible D gene (6 bases). CDR3 length: 16 amino acids. V was cut by 3 bases and J by 7 bases, with 19 bases left in between. Germline assignment: CDR1 KGHSH and CDR2 LQKENI. The CDR3 nucleotides are TGTGCCAGCTCACCGAATCAGGAGGGAGGACCTAATGAGCAGTTCTTC. Translating it yields CASSPNQEGGPNEQFF.

This chain uses TRBV6-5 with TRBJ1-1; the match to TRBD1 covers 7 bases. The V and J ends lost 5 bases and 8 bases, in that order; junction bases with no gene match: 2. CDR1 and CDR2 from the germline V gene are MNHEY and SVGAGI. The CDR3 runs 11 residues. The CDR3 DNA reads as TGTGCCAGCAGTAAACAGGGGGAAGCTTTCTTT. As protein: CASSKQGEAFF.

The chain recombines TRBV7-9 with TRBJ2-3; 8 bases are a match to TRBD2. The CDR3 is 15 residues long. V was clipped by 5 bases and J by 2 bases; unmatched bases: 6. The germline CDR1 and CDR2 sequences are SEHNR and FQNEAQ (reference sequence). This CDR3 is CASSPGLAITDTQYF. The CDR3 DNA sequence: TGTGCCAGCAGCCCCGGACTAGCCATCACAGATACGCAGTATTTT.

This chain joins TRBV14 and TRBJ2-7; TRBD2 matches at 9 bases. The CDR3 covers 15 residues. Losses at the gene ends were 1 base for V and 2 bases for J; bases not matched to a gene: 3. Germline CDR1 SGHDN, CDR2 FVKESK. The CDR3 DNA follows: TGTGCCAGCAGCCAAGGGGCTAGCGGGACCTACGAGCAGTACTTC. Encoded protein: CASSQGASGTYEQYF. Full variable domain (remainder filled in from reference TRBV14 and TRBJ2-7): EAGVTQFPSHSVIEKGQTVTLRCDPISGHDNLYWYRRVMGKEIKFLLHFVKESKQDESGMPNNRFLAERTGGTYSTLKVQPAELEDSGVYFCASSQGASGTYEQYFGPGTRLTVT.

This clonotype was seen only a few times. The chain employs TRBV10-3 and TRBJ2-7; no clear D gene. V lost 6 bases and J 1 base, leaving 13 bases between the germline ends. This CDR3 region has 14 residues. Germline V lookup: CDR1 ENHRY, CDR2 SYGVKD. The CDR3 coding sequence is TGTGCCATCAGAAACGGGCCCCTATCCTACGAGCAGTACTTC. Translation gives CAIRNGPLSYEQYF.

The chain employs TRBV10-3 and TRBJ2-5, with 9 bases that match TRBD2. The CDR3 contains 15 residues. In germline, CDR1 is ENHRY, CDR2 SYGVKD. Trimming at V came to 6 bases and at J to 5 bases, leaving 10 bases not matched to a gene. CDR3 DNA sequence: TGTGCCATCAGCGTGCGACTAGCGGAGGACGAGACCCAGTACTTC. Translation gives CAISVRLAEDETQYF.

This clonotype was seen a handful of times. J is TRBJ2-3 and V is TRBV3-1; D may be TRBD1 (5 bases). This CDR3 comprises 15 residues. The V end lost 0 bases, the J end lost 6 bases, and 13 bases lay between the germline ends. The germline gives CDR1 LGHDT, CDR2 YNNKEL (reference sequence). CDR3 nucleotides: TGTGCCAGCAGCCAAGAACCCAGGGCTAGGGATACGCAGTATTTT. Translated: CASSQEPRARDTQYF.

This clonotype occurred a few times. The rearrangement joins TRBV7-9 to TRBJ2-6, with D possibly being TRBD2 (5 bases). CDR1 is SEHNR and CDR2 is FQNEAQ in the germline V gene (reference sequence). Trimming removed 0 bases at V and 2 bases at J, with 8 bases between. The CDR3 is 16 amino acids. The CDR3 loop is CASSLAGAAGANVLTF. CDR3 nucleotide sequence: TGTGCCAGCAGCTTAGCGGGAGCTGCTGGGGCCAACGTCCTGACTTTC.

The rearrangement links TRBV5-1 to TRBJ2-3, with a possible D match to TRBD1 (7 bases). V was trimmed by 1 base and J by 0 bases, leaving 12 bases between them. CDR3 length: 16 residues. Germline V gene sequence: CDR1 SGHRS, CDR2 YFSETQ. In DNA, the CDR3 is TGCGCCAGCAGCTTGAACAGGGGAGGAAGCACAGATACGCAGTATTTT. It encodes CASSLNRGGSTDTQYF. The whole variable domain, filled in from reference TRBV5-1 and TRBJ2-3, reads KAGVTQTPRYLIKTRGQQVTLSCSPISGHRSVSWYQQTPGQGLQFLFEYFSETQRNKGNFPGRFSGRQFSNSRSEMNVSTLELGDSALYLCASSLNRGGSTDTQYFGPGTRLTVL.

The genes are TRBV14 and TRBJ2-7; D possibly uses TRBD1 or TRBD2 (5 bases each). The CDR3 spans 16 residues. Germline assignment: CDR1 SGHDN and CDR2 FVKESK. The V and J ends lost 2 bases and 2 bases respectively, with 16 bases between them. CDR3 bases: TGTGCCAGCAGCCAAACTGGGACGCGGGCCGCCTACGAGCAGTACTTC. This gives the protein CASSQTGTRAAYEQYF.

The chain is built from TRBV30 and TRBJ1-1; D ambiguous. The length of the CDR3 is 12 residues. V lost 8 bases, J lost 0 bases, and 10 bases lay in between. Germline CDR1 is GTSNPN and CDR2 is SVGIG (reference sequence). The CDR3 here is CAGTKVNTEAFF. CDR3 DNA: TGTGCCGGTACCAAGGTGAACACTGAAGCTTTCTTT. The whole variable domain, remainder taken from reference TRBV30 and TRBJ1-1, is SQTIHQWPATLVQPVGSPLSLECTVEGTSNPNLYWYRQAAGRGLQLLFYSVGIGQISSEVPQNLSASRPQDRQFILSSKKLLLSDSGFYLCAGTKVNTEAFFGQGTRLTVV.

This clonotype was recorded once. The rearrangement links TRBV5-1 to TRBJ2-3; the match to TRBD2 covers 14 bases. CDR3 length: 17 residues. Trimming took 4 bases from V and 1 from J; bases not matched to a gene: 5. Germline CDR1 is SGHRS and CDR2 is YFSETQ. The CDR3 coding sequence is TGCGCCAGCAGCGGTGGACTAGCGGGAGGACGCACAGATACGCAGTATTTT. Protein sequence: CASSGGLAGGRTDTQYF.

A few counts support this clonotype. The chain couples TRBV6-1 to TRBJ2-3; 8 nucleotides align to TRBD1. The junction had 2 bases not matched to a gene; V was cut back by 6 bases and J by 0 bases. This CDR3 region has 14 residues. CDR1 is MNHNS, CDR2 SASEGT, per germline. This CDR3 is CASRDRGSTDTQYF. The CDR3 nucleotides read TGTGCCAGCAGAGACAGGGGCAGCACAGATACGCAGTATTTT.

In this sample, this clonotype turned up a few times. The chain uses TRBV13 and TRBJ1-3, with D maybe TRBD1 (5 bases). V lost 0 bases and J lost 0, with 6 bases in between. In germline, CDR1 is PRHDT, CDR2 FYEKMQ (reference sequence). The CDR3 loop spans 15 amino acids. CDR3 sequence: CASSLGRGSGNTIYF. The CDR3 bases are TGTGCCAGCAGCTTAGGAAGGGGCTCTGGAAACACCATATATTTT.